The 26 T cell receptor beta chains listed next were all sequenced from one sample in a study of cytomegalovirus exposure and HLA in healthy donors. PCR used 60 Vbeta primers and 13 Jbeta primers. Sequencing used immunoSEQ multiplex PCR; TCRdb keeps in-frame clones, though not all of them. The sample yields around 160,000 clones, under 85% seen once. The sample taken for sequencing was PBMCs. These receptors all come from a man aged 45-60 years in good health and CMV-seropositive.

This chain joins TRBV5-8 and TRBJ1-1; 7 bases are a match to TRBD1. Germline V lookup: CDR1 SGHTS, CDR2 YDEGEE. The V segment lost 3 bases and the J segment 11 bases; nucleotides outside the gene matches: 16. This CDR3 spans 15 amino acids. The CDR3 nucleotides read TGTGCCAGCAGCTGGAGGGGCAGGGGGGTTGATGCGGCTTTCTTT. It encodes CASSWRGRGVDAAFF.

The chain uses TRBV7-9 and TRBJ2-7; maybe TRBD2 (6 bases). Germline loops: CDR1 SEHNR, CDR2 FQNEAQ (reference sequence). Trimming shortened V by 5 bases and J by 4 bases, and 21 bases separated the two germline ends. The CDR3 contains 16 residues. The CDR3 loop reads CASSGTGLRGGYEQYF. In nucleotides, the CDR3 is TGTGCCAGCAGCGGTACCGGACTGCGTGGGGGGTACGAGCAGTACTTC. Supplemented by reference TRBV7-9 and TRBJ2-7, the full variable domain reads DTGVSQNPRHKITKRGQNVTFRCDPISEHNRLYWYRQTLGQGPEFLTYFQNEAQLEKSRLLSDRFSAERPKGSFSTLEIQRTEQGDSAMYLCASSGTGLRGGYEQYFGPGTRLTVT.

A remark on this clone: Other DNA sequences in this specimen translate into the identical CDR3. The chain is built from TRBV30 and TRBJ1-1, with no clear D. CDR1 is GTSNPN and CDR2 is SVGIG in the germline V gene (reference sequence). Trimming left V 0 bases short and J 1 base short, with 6 bases between. The CDR3 totals 13 residues. The CDR3 bases are TGTGCCTGGAGTGTTCGGGGGAACACTGAAGCTTTCTTT. Protein product: CAWSVRGNTEAFF.

This chain's CDR3 is CASSQGVSGGYEQYF. In nucleotides, the CDR3 is TGCGCCAGCAGCCAAGGTGTTAGCGGAGGGTACGAGCAGTACTTC. This chain links TRBV4-1 with TRBJ2-5, with TRBD2 as a possible D gene (6 bases). The end of the DNA fits TRBJ2-7 better, so the J call may be wrong. The CDR3 consists of 15 residues. The V gene's germline CDR1 is MGHRA and CDR2 YSYEKL.

As DNA, the CDR3 is TGTGCCAGCAGTGCCTTGTCGGGGAACACTGAAGCTTTCTTT. This gives the protein CASSALSGNTEAFF. The chain couples TRBV28 to TRBJ1-1; D is unresolved. This CDR3 has 14 amino acids. In germline, CDR1 is MDHEN, CDR2 SYDVKM. V lost 5 bases and J lost 1, with 11 bases in between.

This chain uses TRBV5-1 with TRBJ2-7, with 12 bases that match TRBD2. V trimming: 1 base; J trimming: 6 bases; junction bases outside the gene matches: 2. This CDR3 contains 14 residues. Per germline, CDR1 SGHRS and CDR2 YFSETQ. CDR3 amino acids: CASSLILAGGEQYF. CDR3 DNA sequence: TGCGCCAGCAGCTTGATACTAGCGGGAGGCGAGCAGTACTTC.

CDR3 protein: CASSLTAGNSGNTIYF. In nucleotides, the CDR3 is TGCGCCAGCAGCTTAACAGCAGGGAACTCTGGAAACACCATATATTTT. The chain joins TRBV5-1 to TRBJ1-3; D is possibly TRBD1 (5 bases). This CDR3 has 16 amino acids. V was trimmed by 2 bases and J by 0 bases, leaving 12 bases between them. Germline-derived CDR1 and CDR2 are SGHRS and YFSETQ.

The CDR3 loop is CASRGDQTNTGELFF. The CDR3 nucleotides read TGTGCCAGCAGAGGAGACCAAACGAACACCGGGGAGCTGTTTTTT. This chain uses TRBV28 with TRBJ2-2; no firm D call. Trimming left V 6 bases short and J 0 bases short, with 11 bases between. Germline assignment: CDR1 MDHEN and CDR2 SYDVKM. The CDR3 loop spans 15 amino acids. The full variable domain, in which reference TRBV28 and TRBJ2-2 provide the parts outside the CDR3, is DVKVTQSSRYLVKRTGEKVFLECVQDMDHENMFWYRQDPGLGLRLIYFSYDVKMKEKGDIPEGYSVSREKKERFSLILESASTNQTSMYLCASRGDQTNTGELFFGEGSRLTVL.

The chain joins TRBV21-1 to TRBJ2-7; the table gives TRBD2 as D, unverified against the DNA. TRBV21-1 is a pseudogene segment. The CDR3 runs to 14 residues. CDR3 nucleotide sequence: TGTGCCAGCAGCAAAGCTGGACTCTACTACGAGCAGTACTTC. Translating it yields CASSKAGLYYEQYF.

The rearrangement joins TRBV2 to TRBJ2-2; no firm D call. The CDR3 loop spans 13 amino acids. Germline CDR1 SNHLY, CDR2 FYNNEI. Trimming stripped 7 bases from V and 0 bases from J, with 6 bases between. The CDR3 spells CASNPANTGELFF. In nucleotides, the CDR3 is TGTGCCAGCAATCCTGCGAACACCGGGGAGCTGTTTTTT.

The V gene is TRBV6-1, the J gene TRBJ1-1; 9 nucleotides line up with TRBD1. With V trimmed by 9 bases and J by 4 bases, 9 bases remained unmatched. This CDR3 spans 14 amino acids. CDR1 and CDR2 from the germline V gene are MNHNS and SASEGT. CDR3 amino acids: CASFVGTGSTEAFF. The CDR3, as DNA: TGTGCCAGTTTCGTGGGGACAGGGTCCACTGAAGCTTTCTTT.

This clone was counted between two and nine times. The chain couples TRBV19 to TRBJ2-7; 7 bases fit TRBD1. V trimming: 1 base; J trimming: 0 bases; junction bases outside the gene matches: 0. Germline V gene data show CDR1 as LNHDA and CDR2 as SQIVND (reference sequence). The CDR3 spans 14 residues. The CDR3: CASSIGDSSYEQYF. The CDR3 DNA follows: TGTGCCAGTAGTATAGGGGACAGCTCCTACGAGCAGTACTTC.

The chain is built from TRBV6-1 and TRBJ2-5; tentative D call: TRBD2 (7 bases). The CDR3 loop spans 17 amino acids. V was pared by 0 bases and J by 2 bases, with 16 bases between. Looked up from germline, CDR1 is MNHNS and CDR2 is SASEGT. The CDR3 sequence is CASSEALHGGPQETQYF. The CDR3 coding sequence is TGTGCCAGCAGTGAAGCGCTTCACGGGGGGCCTCAAGAGACCCAGTACTTC.

In its sample, this clone was seen a few times. J is TRBJ2-5 and V is TRBV5-6; weak D call: TRBD1 (6 bases). The CDR3 consists of 14 residues. Germline V gene sequence: CDR1 SGHDT, CDR2 YYEEEE. With 3 bases removed from V and 1 base from J, the gap between germline ends came to 10 bases. CDR3 sequence (DNA): TGTGCCAGCAGCTGGGGGCGCCTCCAAGAGACCCAGTACTTC. This sequence encodes CASSWGRLQETQYF.

This chain connects TRBV11-1 to TRBJ2-5; 10 bases align to TRBD1. Trimming removed 3 bases from V and 2 bases from J; junction bases left unmatched: 6. This CDR3 region has 16 residues. Per the germline V gene, CDR1 is SGHAT and CDR2 is FQDESV (reference sequence). CDR3 sequence: CASSFTTGGFQETQYF. In DNA form, the CDR3 reads TGTGCCAGCAGCTTTACGACAGGGGGCTTTCAAGAGACCCAGTACTTC.

The table lists this clone with many counts. This chain links TRBV7-2 with TRBJ2-7; the match to TRBD1 covers 11 bases. This CDR3 has 15 residues. V shed 5 bases and J 3 bases; nucleotides not matched to a gene: 6. Per the germline V gene, CDR1 is SGHTA and CDR2 is FQGNSA. In DNA form, the CDR3 reads TGTGCCAGCAGCCTAACCGGGACAGGGGGCTACGAGCAGTACTTC. It is translated as CASSLTGTGGYEQYF.

The genes are TRBV5-3 and TRBJ1-6; D uncertain. TRBV5-3 is placed among ORFs of uncertain function. The germline V and J ends were trimmed by 1 base and 7 bases, with 9 bases remaining between them. This CDR3 has 14 residues. As DNA, the CDR3 is TGTGCCAGAAGCTTGCCGGTGAGCAATTCACCCCTCCACTTT. Protein: CARSLPVSNSPLHF.

This chain connects TRBV27 to TRBJ2-7, with a weak D call TRBD1 (6 bases). The CDR3 loop spans 14 amino acids. CDR1 and CDR2 (germline): MNHEY, SMNVEV (reference sequence). V lost 3 bases and J lost 0, with 9 bases in between. The CDR3 bases are TGTGCCAGCAGTTTGGGGGACACCTCCTACGAGCAGTACTTC. Encoded protein: CASSLGDTSYEQYF.

The table lists this clone with a few counts. This chain links TRBV4-1 with TRBJ1-5; TRBD1 aligns across 11 bases. Germline V lookup: CDR1 MGHRA, CDR2 YSYEKL. This CDR3 spans 19 amino acids. Losses at the gene ends were 6 bases for V and 0 bases for J; bases not matched to a gene: 13. CDR3 nucleotides: TGCGCCAGCAGGAGCTTCTGGACAGGGGGCTCGTTTAGCAATCAGCCCCAGCATTTT. Protein sequence: CASRSFWTGGSFSNQPQHF.

This sequence joins TRBV25-1 and TRBJ2-3; 9 nucleotides align to TRBD2. The V segment lost 7 bases and the J segment 5 bases; nucleotides outside the gene matches: 4. CDR3 size: 13 residues. Per germline, CDR1 MGHDK and CDR2 SYGVNS. In nucleotides, the CDR3 is TGTGCCAGCATGCGGGGGGGCGGAGATACGCAGTATTTT. This codes for CASMRGGGDTQYF.

The rearrangement uses TRBV5-8 and TRBJ2-5, with TRBD2 as a possible D gene (6 bases). Deletions cut 0 bases from V and 3 bases from J, with 15 bases between. Germline CDR1 reads SGHTS; CDR2 reads YDEGEE. This CDR3 comprises 16 residues. The CDR3 protein is CASSLGAGWGEETQYF. The CDR3 DNA sequence: TGTGCCAGCAGCTTGGGGGCCGGTTGGGGGGAAGAGACCCAGTACTTC.

This clone appeared a few times. This rearrangement joins TRBV7-9 to TRBJ2-2; TRBD2 aligns across 12 bases. V lost 5 bases, J lost 4 bases, and 5 bases stayed unmatched. The CDR3 length is 16 residues. The germline gives CDR1 SEHNR, CDR2 FQNEAQ (reference sequence). The CDR3 loop is CASSPTSGSVTGELFF. The CDR3 nucleotides are TGTGCCAGCAGCCCGACTAGCGGGAGTGTCACCGGGGAGCTGTTTTTT.

The chain uses TRBV7-2 and TRBJ2-5; a possible D gene is TRBD2 (6 bases). The germline gives CDR1 SGHTA, CDR2 FQGNSA. Trimming cost V 5 bases and J 5 bases, with 21 bases left between them. This CDR3 spans 16 amino acids. DNA of the CDR3: TGTGCCAGCAGCATCGGAGGGGCGACTAAAGCGGAGACCCAGTACTTC. Protein sequence: CASSIGGATKAETQYF. Based on the CDR3 plus reference TRBV7-2 and TRBJ2-5, the full variable domain is GAGVSQSPSNKVTEKGKDVELRCDPISGHTALYWYRQSLGQGLEFLIYFQGNSAPDKSGLPSDRFSAERTGGSVSTLTIQRTQQEDSAVYLCASSIGGATKAETQYFGPGTRLLVL.

The chain carries TRBV4-2 and TRBJ2-7, with TRBD1 matching 7 bases. Germline V lookup: CDR1 LGHNA, CDR2 YNFKEQ. The CDR3 runs 14 residues. V lost 2 bases to trimming and J lost 3 bases; unmatched junction nucleotides: 4. CDR3 region: CASSQIRDSYEQYF. The CDR3 DNA reads TGTGCCAGCAGCCAAATCCGGGACAGCTACGAGCAGTACTTC.

The count of this clone is one. The chain is built from TRBV27 and TRBJ2-7; a possible D gene is TRBD1 (6 bases). The CDR3 sequence is 14 residues long. CDR1 is MNHEY and CDR2 is SMNVEV in the germline V gene (reference sequence). V dropped 4 bases and J dropped 3 bases, with 13 bases sitting between them. CDR3 in DNA: TGTGCCAGCAGTTCGCGACAGGAAAACTACGAGCAGTACTTC. Protein: CASSSRQENYEQYF.

V usage is TRBV15 and J usage is TRBJ2-3, with TRBD2 identical over 14 bases. V shed 5 bases and J 6 bases; nucleotides not matched to a gene: 13. Per germline, CDR1 LNHNV and CDR2 YYDKDF (reference sequence). There are 18 residues in the CDR3. CDR3 protein: CATSSRGLAGVRWDTQYF. CDR3 coding DNA: TGTGCCACCAGCTCCCGGGGACTAGCGGGAGTAAGGTGGGATACGCAGTATTTT. Full variable domain (rest looked up from reference TRBV15 and TRBJ2-3): DAMVIQNPRYQVTQFGKPVTLSCSQTLNHNVMYWYQQKSSQAPKLLFHYYDKDFNNEADTPDNFQSRRPNTSFCFLDIRSPGLGDTAMYLCATSSRGLAGVRWDTQYFGPGTRLTVL.